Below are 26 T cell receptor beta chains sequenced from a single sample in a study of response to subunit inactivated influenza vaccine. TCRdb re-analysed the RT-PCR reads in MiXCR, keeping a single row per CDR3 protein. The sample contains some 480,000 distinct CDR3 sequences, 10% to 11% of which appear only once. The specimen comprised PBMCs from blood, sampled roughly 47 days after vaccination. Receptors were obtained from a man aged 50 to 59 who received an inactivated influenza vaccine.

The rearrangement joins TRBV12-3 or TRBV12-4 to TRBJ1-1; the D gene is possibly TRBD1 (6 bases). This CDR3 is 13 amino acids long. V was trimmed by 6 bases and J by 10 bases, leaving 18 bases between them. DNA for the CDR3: TGTGCCAGCAGAAGAGGGGGGGGTTTGCGAGCTTTCTTT. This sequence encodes CASRRGGGLRAFF.

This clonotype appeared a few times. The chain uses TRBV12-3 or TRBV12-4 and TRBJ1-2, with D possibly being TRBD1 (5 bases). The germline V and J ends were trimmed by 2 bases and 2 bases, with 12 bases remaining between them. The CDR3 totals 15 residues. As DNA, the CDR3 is TGTGCCAGCAGTTTAAGGGACTGGGGCAACTATGGCTACACCTTC. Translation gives CASSLRDWGNYGYTF.

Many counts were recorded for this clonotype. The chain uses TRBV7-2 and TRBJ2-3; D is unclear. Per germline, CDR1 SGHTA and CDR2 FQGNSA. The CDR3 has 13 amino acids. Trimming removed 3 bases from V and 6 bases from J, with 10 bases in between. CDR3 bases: TGTGCCAGCAGCTTCACCAGCCAGGATACGCAGTATTTT. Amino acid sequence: CASSFTSQDTQYF.

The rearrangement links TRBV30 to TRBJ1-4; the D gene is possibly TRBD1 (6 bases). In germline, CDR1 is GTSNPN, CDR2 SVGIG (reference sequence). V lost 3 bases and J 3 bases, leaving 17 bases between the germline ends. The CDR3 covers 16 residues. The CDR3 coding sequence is TGTGCCTGGAGGCCTCCCACGGGACACCCTAATGAAAAACTGTTTTTT. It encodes CAWRPPTGHPNEKLFF.

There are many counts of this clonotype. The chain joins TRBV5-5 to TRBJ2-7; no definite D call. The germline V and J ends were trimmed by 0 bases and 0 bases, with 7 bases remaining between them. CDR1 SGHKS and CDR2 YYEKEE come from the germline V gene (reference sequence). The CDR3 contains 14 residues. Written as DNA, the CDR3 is TGTGCCAGCAGCTTGGCTTCCCTCTCCTACGAGCAGTACTTC. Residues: CASSLASLSYEQYF.

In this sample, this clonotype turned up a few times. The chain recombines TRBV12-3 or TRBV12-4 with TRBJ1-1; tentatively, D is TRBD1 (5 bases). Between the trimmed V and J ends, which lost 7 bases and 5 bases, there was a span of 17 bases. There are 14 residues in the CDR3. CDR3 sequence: CASNLQDQGTEAFF. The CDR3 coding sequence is TGTGCCAGCAACCTACAGGATCAGGGTACTGAAGCTTTCTTT.

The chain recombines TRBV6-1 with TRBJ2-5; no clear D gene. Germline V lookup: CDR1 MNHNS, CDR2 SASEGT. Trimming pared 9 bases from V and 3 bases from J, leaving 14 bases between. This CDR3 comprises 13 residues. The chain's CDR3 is CASYRQVEETQYF. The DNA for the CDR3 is TGTGCCAGTTACAGACAAGTCGAAGAGACCCAGTACTTC.

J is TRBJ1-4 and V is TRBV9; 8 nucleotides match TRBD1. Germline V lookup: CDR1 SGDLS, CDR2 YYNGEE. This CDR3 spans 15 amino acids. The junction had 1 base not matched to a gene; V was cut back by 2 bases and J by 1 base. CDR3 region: CASSVGQGTNEKLFF. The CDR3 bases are TGTGCCAGCAGCGTCGGACAGGGAACTAATGAAAAACTGTTTTTT.

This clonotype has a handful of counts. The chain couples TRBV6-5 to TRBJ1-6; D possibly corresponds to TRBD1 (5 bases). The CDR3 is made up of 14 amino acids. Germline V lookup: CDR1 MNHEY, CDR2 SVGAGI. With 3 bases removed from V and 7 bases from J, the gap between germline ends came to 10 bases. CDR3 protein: CASSYDSANSPLHF. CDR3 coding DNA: TGTGCCAGCAGTTATGACAGCGCCAATTCACCCCTCCACTTT.

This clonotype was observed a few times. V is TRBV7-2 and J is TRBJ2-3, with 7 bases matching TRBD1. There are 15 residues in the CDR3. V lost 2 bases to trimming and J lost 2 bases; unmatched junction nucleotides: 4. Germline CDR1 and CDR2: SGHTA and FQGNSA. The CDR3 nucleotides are TGTGCCAGCAGCTTAAGGGGACAGAACACAGATACGCAGTATTTT. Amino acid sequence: CASSLRGQNTDTQYF.

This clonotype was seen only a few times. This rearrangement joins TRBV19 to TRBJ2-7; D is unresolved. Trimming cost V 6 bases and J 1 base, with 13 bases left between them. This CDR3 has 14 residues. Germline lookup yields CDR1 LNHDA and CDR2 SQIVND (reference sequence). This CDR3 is CASRDPWTSYEQYF. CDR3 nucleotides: TGTGCCAGTAGGGACCCCTGGACGTCCTACGAGCAGTACTTC.

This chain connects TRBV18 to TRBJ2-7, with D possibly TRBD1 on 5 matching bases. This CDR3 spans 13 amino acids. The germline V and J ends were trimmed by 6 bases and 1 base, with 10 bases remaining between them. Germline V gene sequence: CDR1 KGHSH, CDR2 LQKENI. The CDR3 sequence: CASSTEVSYEQYF. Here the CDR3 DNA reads TGTGCCAGCTCGACAGAGGTATCCTACGAGCAGTACTTC. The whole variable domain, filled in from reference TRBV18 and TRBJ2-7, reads NAGVMQNPRHLVRRRGQEARLRCSPMKGHSHVYWYRQLPEEGLKFMVYLQKENIIDESGMPKERFSAEFPKEGPSILRIQQVVRGDSAAYFCASSTEVSYEQYFGPGTRLTVT.

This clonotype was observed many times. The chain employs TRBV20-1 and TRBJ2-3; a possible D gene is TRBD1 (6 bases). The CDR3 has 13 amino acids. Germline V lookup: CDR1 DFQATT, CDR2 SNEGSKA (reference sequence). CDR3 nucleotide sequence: TGCAGCGGTGGGGGCATTAGCACAGATACGCAGTATTTT. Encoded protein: CSGGGISTDTQYF.

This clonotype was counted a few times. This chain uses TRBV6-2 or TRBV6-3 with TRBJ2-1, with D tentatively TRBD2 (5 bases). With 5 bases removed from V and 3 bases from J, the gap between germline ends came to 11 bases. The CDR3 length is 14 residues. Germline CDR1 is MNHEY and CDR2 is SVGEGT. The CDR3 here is CASSHLSGYNEQFF. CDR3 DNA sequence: TGTGCCAGCAGTCACCTAAGCGGCTACAATGAGCAGTTCTTC.

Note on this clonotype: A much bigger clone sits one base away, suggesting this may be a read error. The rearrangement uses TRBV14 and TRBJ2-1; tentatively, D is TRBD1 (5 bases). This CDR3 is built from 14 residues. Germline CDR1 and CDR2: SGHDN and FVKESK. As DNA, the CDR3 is TGTGCCGGCAGCCAAGAAAAGGGGATAAATGAGCAGTTCTTC. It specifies CAGSQEKGINEQFF.

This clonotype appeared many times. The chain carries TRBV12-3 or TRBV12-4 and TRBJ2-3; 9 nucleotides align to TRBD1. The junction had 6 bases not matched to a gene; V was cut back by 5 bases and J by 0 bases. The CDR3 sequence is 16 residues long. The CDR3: CASSPRGTGSTDTQYF. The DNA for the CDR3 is TGTGCCAGCAGTCCCCGTGGGACAGGGAGCACAGATACGCAGTATTTT.

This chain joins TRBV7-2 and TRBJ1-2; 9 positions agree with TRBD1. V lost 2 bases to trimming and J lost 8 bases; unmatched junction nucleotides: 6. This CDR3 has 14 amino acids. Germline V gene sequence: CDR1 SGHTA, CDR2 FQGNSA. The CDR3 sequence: CASSLLRTGDGYTF. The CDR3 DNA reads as TGTGCCAGCAGCTTACTCCGGACAGGGGACGGCTACACCTTC.

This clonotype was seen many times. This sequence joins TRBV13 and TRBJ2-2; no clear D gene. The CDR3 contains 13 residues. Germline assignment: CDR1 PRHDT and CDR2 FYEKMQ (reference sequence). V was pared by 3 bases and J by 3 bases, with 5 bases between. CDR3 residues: CASSFRYTGELFF. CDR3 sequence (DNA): TGTGCCAGCAGCTTCAGATACACCGGGGAGCTGTTTTTT. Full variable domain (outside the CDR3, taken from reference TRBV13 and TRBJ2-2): AAGVIQSPRHLIKEKRETATLKCYPIPRHDTVYWYQQGPGQDPQFLISFYEKMQSDKGSIPDRFSAQQFSDYHSELNMSSLELGDSALYFCASSFRYTGELFFGEGSRLTVL.

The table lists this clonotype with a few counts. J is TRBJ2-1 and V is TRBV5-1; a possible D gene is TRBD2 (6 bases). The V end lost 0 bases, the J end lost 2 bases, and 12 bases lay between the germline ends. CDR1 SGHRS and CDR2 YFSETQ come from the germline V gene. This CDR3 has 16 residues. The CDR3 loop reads CASSLVGGATYNEQFF. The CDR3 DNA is TGCGCCAGCAGCTTGGTTGGCGGGGCCACCTACAATGAGCAGTTCTTC.

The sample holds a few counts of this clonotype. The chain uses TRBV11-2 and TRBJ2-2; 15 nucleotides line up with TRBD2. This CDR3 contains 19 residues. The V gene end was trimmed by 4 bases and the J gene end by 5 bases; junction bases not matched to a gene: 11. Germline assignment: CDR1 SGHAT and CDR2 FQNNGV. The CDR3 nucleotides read TGTGCCAGCAGCTCTTGGACTAGCGGGAGGGCCGTTTGGACCGGGGAGCTGTTTTTT. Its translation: CASSSWTSGRAVWTGELFF.

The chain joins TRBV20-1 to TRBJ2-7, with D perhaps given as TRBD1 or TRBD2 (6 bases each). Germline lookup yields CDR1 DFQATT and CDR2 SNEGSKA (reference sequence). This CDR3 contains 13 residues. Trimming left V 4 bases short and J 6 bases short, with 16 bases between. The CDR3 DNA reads TGCAGTGCTATGGGGGGCTCCTACCTCGAGCAGTACTTC. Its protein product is CSAMGGSYLEQYF.

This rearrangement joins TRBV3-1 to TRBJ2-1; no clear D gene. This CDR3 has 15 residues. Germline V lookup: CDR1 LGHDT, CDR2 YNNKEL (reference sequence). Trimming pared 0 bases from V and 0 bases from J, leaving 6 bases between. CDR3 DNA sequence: TGTGCCAGCAGCCAAGATCCGAGCTCCTACAATGAGCAGTTCTTC. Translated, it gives CASSQDPSSYNEQFF.

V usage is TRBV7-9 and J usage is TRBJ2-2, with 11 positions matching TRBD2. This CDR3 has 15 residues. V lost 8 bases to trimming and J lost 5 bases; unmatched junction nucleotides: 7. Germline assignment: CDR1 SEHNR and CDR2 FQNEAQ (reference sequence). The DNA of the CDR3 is TGTGCCAGCTTCGGGACTAGCGGAGATACCGGGGAGCTGTTTTTT. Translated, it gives CASFGTSGDTGELFF. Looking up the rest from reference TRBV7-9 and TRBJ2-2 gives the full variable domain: DTGVSQNPRHKITKRGQNVTFRCDPISEHNRLYWYRQTLGQGPEFLTYFQNEAQLEKSRLLSDRFSAERPKGSFSTLEIQRTEQGDSAMYLCASFGTSGDTGELFFGEGSRLTVL.

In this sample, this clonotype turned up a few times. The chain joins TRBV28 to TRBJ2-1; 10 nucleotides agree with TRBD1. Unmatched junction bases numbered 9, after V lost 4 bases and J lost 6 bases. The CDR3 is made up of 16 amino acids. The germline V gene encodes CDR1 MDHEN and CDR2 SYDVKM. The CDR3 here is CASSSPRDRGANEQFF. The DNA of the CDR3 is TGTGCCAGCAGTTCCCCCCGGGACAGGGGAGCCAATGAGCAGTTCTTC.

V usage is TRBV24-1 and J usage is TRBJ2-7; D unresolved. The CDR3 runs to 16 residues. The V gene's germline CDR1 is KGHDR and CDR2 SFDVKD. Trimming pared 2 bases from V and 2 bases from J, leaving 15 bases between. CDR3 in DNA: TGTGCCACCAGTGATTCAGGCACCGAACAAACCTACGAGCAGTACTTC. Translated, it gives CATSDSGTEQTYEQYF.

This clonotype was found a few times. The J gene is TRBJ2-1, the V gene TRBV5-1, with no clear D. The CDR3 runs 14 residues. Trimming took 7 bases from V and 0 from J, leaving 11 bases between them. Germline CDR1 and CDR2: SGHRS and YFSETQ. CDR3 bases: TGCGCCAGCTCTGGGTCGTCCTCCTACAATGAGCAGTTCTTC. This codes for CASSGSSSYNEQFF.